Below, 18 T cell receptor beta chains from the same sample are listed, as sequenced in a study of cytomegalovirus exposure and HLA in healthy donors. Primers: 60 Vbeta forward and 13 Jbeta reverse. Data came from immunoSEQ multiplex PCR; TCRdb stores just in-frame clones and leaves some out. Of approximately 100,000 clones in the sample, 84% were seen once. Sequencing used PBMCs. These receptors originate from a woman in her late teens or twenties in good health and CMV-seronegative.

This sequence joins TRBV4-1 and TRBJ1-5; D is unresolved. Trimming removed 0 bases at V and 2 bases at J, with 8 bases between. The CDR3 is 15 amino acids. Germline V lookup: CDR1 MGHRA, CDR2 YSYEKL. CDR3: CASSQEGGRNQPQHF. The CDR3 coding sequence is TGCGCCAGCAGCCAAGAAGGAGGTCGCAATCAGCCCCAGCATTTT.

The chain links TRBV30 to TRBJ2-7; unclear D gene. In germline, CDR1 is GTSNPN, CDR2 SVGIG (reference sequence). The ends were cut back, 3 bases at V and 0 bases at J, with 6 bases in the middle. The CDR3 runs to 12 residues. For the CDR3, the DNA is TGTGCCTGGAGCGGAGACTCCTACGAGCAGTACTTC. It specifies CAWSGDSYEQYF. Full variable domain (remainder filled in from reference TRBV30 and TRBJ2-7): SQTIHQWPATLVQPVGSPLSLECTVEGTSNPNLYWYRQAAGRGLQLLFYSVGIGQISSEVPQNLSASRPQDRQFILSSKKLLLSDSGFYLCAWSGDSYEQYFGPGTRLTVT.

The CDR3 loop reads CASSERSGASPLHF. The CDR3 DNA reads TGTGCCAGCAGTGAAAGGTCAGGGGCTTCACCCCTCCACTTT. The chain is built from TRBV6-1 and TRBJ1-6, with TRBD1 as a possible D gene (6 bases). This CDR3 is 14 amino acids long. Germline CDR1 and CDR2: MNHNS and SASEGT. V was trimmed by 2 bases and J by 9 bases, leaving 11 bases between them.

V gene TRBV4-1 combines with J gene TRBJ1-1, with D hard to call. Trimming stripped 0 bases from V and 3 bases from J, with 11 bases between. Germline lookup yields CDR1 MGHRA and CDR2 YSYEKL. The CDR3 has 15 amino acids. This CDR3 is CASSQDPGVDTEAFF. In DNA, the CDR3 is TGCGCCAGCAGCCAAGATCCGGGAGTGGACACTGAAGCTTTCTTT.

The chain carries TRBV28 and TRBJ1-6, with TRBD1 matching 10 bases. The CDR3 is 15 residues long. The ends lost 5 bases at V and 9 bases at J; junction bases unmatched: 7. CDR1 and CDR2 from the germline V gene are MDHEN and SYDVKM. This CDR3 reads CASSKGTGVFSPLHF. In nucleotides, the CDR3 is TGTGCCAGCAGTAAAGGGACAGGGGTTTTTTCACCCCTCCACTTT.

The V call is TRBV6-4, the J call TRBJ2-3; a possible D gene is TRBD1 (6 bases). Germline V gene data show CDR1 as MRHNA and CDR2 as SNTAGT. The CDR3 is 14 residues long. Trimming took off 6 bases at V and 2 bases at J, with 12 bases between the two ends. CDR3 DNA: TGTGCCAGCAGCCAAGGGGGAACCACAGATACGCAGTATTTT. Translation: CASSQGGTTDTQYF.

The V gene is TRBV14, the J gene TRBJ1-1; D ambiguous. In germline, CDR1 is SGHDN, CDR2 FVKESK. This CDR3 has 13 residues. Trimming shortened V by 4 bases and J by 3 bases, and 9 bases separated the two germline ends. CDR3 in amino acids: CASSLYRDTEAFF. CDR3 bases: TGTGCCAGCAGCCTATACCGGGACACTGAAGCTTTCTTT.

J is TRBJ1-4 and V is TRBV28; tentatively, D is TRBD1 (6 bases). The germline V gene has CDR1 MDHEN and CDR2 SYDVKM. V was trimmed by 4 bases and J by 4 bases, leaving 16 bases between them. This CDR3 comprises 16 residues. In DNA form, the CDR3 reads TGTGCCAGCAGTTCCGCTTTACGGGACATTAATGAAAAACTGTTTTTT. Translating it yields CASSSALRDINEKLFF.

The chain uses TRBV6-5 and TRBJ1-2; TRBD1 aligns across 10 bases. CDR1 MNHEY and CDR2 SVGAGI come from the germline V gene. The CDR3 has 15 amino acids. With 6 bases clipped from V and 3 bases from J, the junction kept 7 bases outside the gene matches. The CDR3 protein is CASRPGQGGHYGYTF. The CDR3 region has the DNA TGTGCCAGCAGACCCGGACAGGGGGGGCACTATGGCTACACCTTC.

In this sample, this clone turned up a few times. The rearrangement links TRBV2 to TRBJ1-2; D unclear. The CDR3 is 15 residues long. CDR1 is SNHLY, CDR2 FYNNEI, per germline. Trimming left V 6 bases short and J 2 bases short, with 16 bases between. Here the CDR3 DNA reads TGTGCCAGCAGGGCCTTGGGCAGCCGAAACTATGGCTACACCTTC. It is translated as CASRALGSRNYGYTF.

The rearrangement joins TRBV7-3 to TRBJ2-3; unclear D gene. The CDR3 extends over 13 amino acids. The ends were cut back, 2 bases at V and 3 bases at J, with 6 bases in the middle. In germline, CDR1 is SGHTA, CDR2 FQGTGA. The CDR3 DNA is TGTGCCAGCAGCTTAGCGGCGACAGATACGCAGTATTTT. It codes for CASSLAATDTQYF.

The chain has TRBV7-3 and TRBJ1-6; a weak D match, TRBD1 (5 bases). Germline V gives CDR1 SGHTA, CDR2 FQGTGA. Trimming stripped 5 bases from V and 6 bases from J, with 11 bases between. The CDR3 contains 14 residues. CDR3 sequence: CASSQGKGNSPLHF. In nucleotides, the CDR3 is TGTGCCAGCAGCCAGGGAAAGGGTAATTCACCCCTCCACTTT.

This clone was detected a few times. CDR3 amino acids: CASSYRAGAVYGYTF. DNA for the CDR3: TGTGCCAGCAGTTACCGAGCAGGGGCTGTCTATGGCTACACCTTC. The chain links TRBV6-6 to TRBJ1-2; a possible D gene is TRBD1 (6 bases). This CDR3 region has 15 residues. V was clipped by 2 bases and J by 4 bases, with 14 bases between them. Germline V gene data show CDR1 as MNHNY and CDR2 as SVGAGI (reference sequence).

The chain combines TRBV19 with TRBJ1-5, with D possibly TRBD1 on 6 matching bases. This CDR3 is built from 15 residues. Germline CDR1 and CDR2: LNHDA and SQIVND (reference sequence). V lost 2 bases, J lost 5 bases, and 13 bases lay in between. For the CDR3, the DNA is TGTGCCAGTAGTATAAACAGGGCGCATGATCAGCCCCAGCATTTT. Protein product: CASSINRAHDQPQHF.

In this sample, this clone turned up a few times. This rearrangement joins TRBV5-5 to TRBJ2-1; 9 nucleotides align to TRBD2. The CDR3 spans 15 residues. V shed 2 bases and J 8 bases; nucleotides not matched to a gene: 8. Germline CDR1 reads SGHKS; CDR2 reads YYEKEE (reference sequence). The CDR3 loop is CASSFYAGGEDEQFF. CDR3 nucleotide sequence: TGTGCCAGCAGCTTCTATGCGGGGGGGGAGGATGAGCAGTTCTTC.

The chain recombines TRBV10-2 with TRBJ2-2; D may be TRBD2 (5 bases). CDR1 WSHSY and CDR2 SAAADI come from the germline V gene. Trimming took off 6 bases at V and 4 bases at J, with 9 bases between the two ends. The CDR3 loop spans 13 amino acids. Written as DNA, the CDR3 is TGCGCCAGCAGAGGAGGCCCCACCGGGGAGCTGTTTTTT. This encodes CASRGGPTGELFF.

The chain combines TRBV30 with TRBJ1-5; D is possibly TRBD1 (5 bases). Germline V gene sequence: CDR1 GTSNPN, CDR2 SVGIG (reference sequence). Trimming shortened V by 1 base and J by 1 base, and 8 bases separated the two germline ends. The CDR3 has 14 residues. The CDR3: CAWSAGQSNQPQHF. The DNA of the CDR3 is TGTGCCTGGAGTGCCGGACAAAGCAATCAGCCCCAGCATTTT. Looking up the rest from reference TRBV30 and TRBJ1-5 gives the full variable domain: SQTIHQWPATLVQPVGSPLSLECTVEGTSNPNLYWYRQAAGRGLQLLFYSVGIGQISSEVPQNLSASRPQDRQFILSSKKLLLSDSGFYLCAWSAGQSNQPQHFGDGTRLSIL.

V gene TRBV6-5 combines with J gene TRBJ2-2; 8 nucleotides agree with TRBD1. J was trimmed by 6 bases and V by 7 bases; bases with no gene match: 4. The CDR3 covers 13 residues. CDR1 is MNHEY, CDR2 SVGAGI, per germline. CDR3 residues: CASTLQGAGELFF. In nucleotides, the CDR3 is TGTGCCAGCACCCTACAGGGGGCCGGGGAGCTGTTTTTT.